Included here is one TCR beta chain sequence, with context. The sample holds many counts of this clonotype. What this receptor recognizes is not known. One base away there is no much larger clone; base qualities are not given. Amplification of TCR beta CDR3 regions was carried out from RNA transcripts. The first round of RT-PCR for the TCR CDR3 was performed with the HTBI primer set and the Qiagen OneStep RT-PCR kit. Libraries were constructed in a second round of multiplex PCR, after which size selection and purification were carried out. Sequencing of the libraries was done on an Illumina HiSeq2000 using paired-end 100 bp reads. Regarding the original processing steps: SOAPnuke was used to process the raw data, removing reads that contained adapters or uncalled bases, had a mean Phred below 15, or lacked an exact match to the constant primer or identifier. COPE v1.2.5 was used to merge the high-quality paired reads, and each unique nucleotide sequence was defined as a clonotype. MiTCR v1.1 was used to align the clonotypes against IMGT TRBV, TRBD and TRBJ reference segments. Only V-J combinations with frequency above 0.0001, covering 99% to 99.2% of repertoires, were analysed. The TCS score was defined as the ratio of F50 (clonal expansion) to E x V (chaos), calculated using BLOSUM62-based TCRdist between CDR3 peptides within each V-J. Welch's t-statistics and random forest reduced fewer than 550 V-J features to 10 to 15, which were used in a naive Bayes classifier (R e1071). Thyroid-blood repertoire similarity was quantified with the Morisita-Horn index. TCRdb trimmed the raw reads at Q25, called clones with MiXCR and kept productive beta chains. CDR3 protein sequences are deduplicated, and each keeps its most common genes and DNA. The V and J calls reflect TCRdb's pipeline rather than the authors' work. Across this sample there are 700,000 to 850,000 distinct CDR3 sequences, with 35% seen only once. The top ten clones comprise around 32% of the sample.

The sample belongs to a study of T cells in Graves' hyperthyroidism and ophthalmopathy (dated by TCRdb to the late 2010s). A note on the overall study: Peripheral blood samples were taken at initial diagnosis, before any treatment was given. To identify distinguishing TCR V-J signatures, a discovery cohort of about 95 patients was used, comprising 40 to 45 with Graves' ophthalmopathy and approximately 57 with stable Graves' hyperthyroidism. Prospective prediction of ophthalmopathy was tested in an independent validation cohort of under 20 hyperthyroidism patients and some 17 patients who later progressed to ophthalmopathy. The 75 to 100 discovery patients were randomly split 7:3 into training and test sets. In addition, the study compared T-cell repertoires in thyroid tissue and in blood from about 6 Graves' hyperthyroidism patients. Following sampling, methimazole starting at 30 mg daily was given to hyperthyroidism patients, and high-dose intravenous methylprednisolone was given to ophthalmopathy patients. According to the paper, TCR Vbeta CDR3 sequencing was carried out on 135 peripheral blood samples, which came from more than 40 ophthalmopathy, about 75 hyperthyroidism and roughly 17 progressor patients.

The research as a whole found: A model built on a 13 V-J signature distinguished ophthalmopathy from stable hyperthyroidism, reaching around 87% sensitivity and under 84% specificity in cross-validation and 80%/75% in testing. Most expanded thyroid clonotypes (frequency above 0.001) were also found in blood, which suggests that blood repertoires may mirror thyroid immune responses. In validation, the model predicted progression to ophthalmopathy with 65% to 71% sensitivity and around 72% specificity, a median of 6.5 months before onset. No statistical method was used to set the sample size in advance, and investigators knew the group allocation.

Stable Graves' hyperthyroidism was defined as the absence of progression to ophthalmopathy over 18 months of follow-up. Hyperthyroidism patients were aged 18 to 65 years and newly diagnosed, with disease duration of less than 2 months. Any patient with an uncontrolled infection, another autoimmune disease, pregnancy or lactation was excluded. Diagnoses were based on clinical symptoms, serum thyroxine and TRAb, thyroid ultrasound and orbital computed tomography. PBMCs were separated from 10 ml of fresh peripheral blood using Ficoll-Paque density gradient centrifugation. Total RNA was extracted with Trizol reagent, and quality was checked on an Agilent 2100 Bioanalyzer. Material: blood. The origin of this receptor is a middle-aged woman with Graves' hyperthyroidism.

The DNA sequence is given as TGTGCCAGCAGCTTAAGTGGGGACAGCCTAGGCTACACCTTC. This codes for CASSLSGDSLGYTF. The rearrangement combines TRBV7-8 with TRBJ1-2; TRBD1 matches 7 bases in the middle. From the cysteine up to the phenylalanine, the CDR3 has a length of 14 residues. Only the CDR3 part of the read is kept: 42 bases, read in frame from the first base. According to the germline V gene, CDR1 reads SGHVS and CDR2 reads FQNEAQ. Trimming leaves V shorter by 2 bases and J shorter by 8 bases, with the junction holding 8 bases beyond the gene matches.